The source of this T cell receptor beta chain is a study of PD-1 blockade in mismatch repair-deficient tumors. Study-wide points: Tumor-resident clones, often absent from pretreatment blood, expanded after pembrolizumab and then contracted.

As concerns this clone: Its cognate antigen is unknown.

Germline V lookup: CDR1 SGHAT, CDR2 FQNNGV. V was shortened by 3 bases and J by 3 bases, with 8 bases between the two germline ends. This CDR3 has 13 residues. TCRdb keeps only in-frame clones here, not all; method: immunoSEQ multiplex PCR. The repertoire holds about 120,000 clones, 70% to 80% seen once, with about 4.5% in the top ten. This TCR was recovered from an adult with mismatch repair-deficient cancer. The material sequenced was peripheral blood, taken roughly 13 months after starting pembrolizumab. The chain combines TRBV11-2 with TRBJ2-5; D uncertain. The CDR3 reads CASSFSWEETQYF. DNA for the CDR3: TGTGCCAGCAGCTTTAGCTGGGAAGAGACCCAGTACTTC.